Here is one T cell receptor beta chain with its context. Constant-segment-primed 5'RACE gave TCR alpha and TCR beta cDNA libraries with sample barcodes and UMIs. MiXCR, run by TCRdb on the 5' RACE reads, gives a single entry per CDR3 protein. The table lists roughly 47,000 distinct CDR3 sequences, under 7.5% of them singletons. These data originate in a study of T-cell memory formation after mild COVID-19. The overall study: Largely, TCR clusters stayed within a single donor.

In germline, CDR1 is SGHRS, CDR2 YFSETQ. The CDR3 runs 14 residues. Trimming took off 4 bases at V and 1 base at J, with 9 bases between the two ends. The chain carries TRBV5-1 and TRBJ2-4; no clear D gene. Sequenced sample: PBMCs or a T cell subset sorted from them (not recorded which). This receptor was obtained from a man aged 18 to 30 who had mild COVID-19 (a few samples of this study predate the infection). Cell type and time point are not known. CDR3 sequence reads: CASSRWDAKNIQYF. The CDR3 DNA is TGCGCCAGCAGCCGGTGGGATGCCAAAAACATTCAGTACTTC.